Listed below are T cell receptor beta chains from one sample, sequenced in a study of cytomegalovirus exposure and HLA in healthy donors. Sequenced by immunoSEQ multiplex PCR; TCRdb stores in-frame clones only, minus some. The sample lists about 190,000 clones, over 70% occurring once. The sample taken for sequencing was PBMCs. These receptors were taken from a man aged 50 to 59 in good health and CMV-seronegative. The CDR3 runs from the conserved cysteine through the conserved F or W. The D gene is left open where the match is weak. Expanded clones are given a class, and other clones once, few, many or no size at all.

TRBD1,TRBV10-1,once,TRBJ2-3,CASSGRDRGIDTQYF,TGCGCCAGCAGTGGCCGGGACAGGGGAATCGATACGCAGTATTTT
TRBD1,TRBV18,-,TRBJ1-5,CASSLGTGNQPQHF,TGTGCCAGCTCCCTCGGGACAGGGAATCAGCCCCAGCATTTT
TRBD2,TRBV18,-,TRBJ2-1,CASSPSGGSYNEQFF,TGTGCCAGCTCACCTTCGGGGGGATCCTACAATGAGCAGTTCTTC
TRBD1,TRBV18,-,TRBJ1-1,CASSPRTGGYTEAFF,TGTGCCAGCTCACCAAGGACAGGGGGTTACACTGAAGCTTTCTTT
-,TRBV28,-,TRBJ1-1,CASSPPRTEAFF,TGTGCCAGCAGCCCCCCCCGCACTGAAGCTTTCTTT
TRBD2,TRBV18,-,TRBJ2-2,CASLSGGTPGELFF,TGTGCCAGCCTCTCCGGGGGGACGCCCGGGGAGCTGTTTTTT
-,TRBV9,-,TRBJ1-6,CASSAWDTGNSPLHF,TGTGCCAGCAGCGCCTGGGACACAGGGAACTCACCCCTCCACTTT
-,TRBV10-3,-,TRBJ2-7,CAISGQTYEQYF,TGTGCCATCTCAGGGCAGACCTACGAGCAGTACTTC
-,TRBV5-6,-,TRBJ2-2,CASSTSGGELFF,TGTGCCAGCAGCACCTCGGGGGGGGAGCTGTTTTTT
-,TRBV4-3,-,TRBJ1-2,CASSQDMWRGRGYTF,TGCGCCAGCAGCCAAGATATGTGGAGGGGTAGAGGCTACACCTTC
-,TRBV30,few,TRBJ1-1,CAWDSTENTEAFF,TGTGCCTGGGACTCGACTGAGAACACTGAAGCTTTCTTT
-,TRBV5-1,-,TRBJ2-7,CASSVGLTLHEQYF,TGCGCCAGCAGCGTTGGCTTAACGTTGCACGAGCAGTACTTC
-,TRBV30,-,TRBJ2-1,CAWIGGRLYNEQFF,TGTGCCTGGATCGGCGGGCGTCTCTACAATGAGCAGTTCTTC
TRBD2,TRBV19,-,TRBJ2-7,CASTPSGALSYEQYF,TGTGCCAGTACCCCTAGCGGGGCCCTCTCCTACGAGCAGTACTTC
TRBD1,TRBV7-2,-,TRBJ1-1,CASSLTGGFTEAFF,TGTGCCAGCAGCTTAACAGGGGGCTTCACTGAAGCTTTCTTT
-,TRBV11-2,-,TRBJ1-2,CASSPGLYGYTF,TGTGCCAGCAGTCCTGGCCTCTATGGCTACACCTTC
-,TRBV7-9,-,TRBJ2-7,CASSARGEQYF,TGTGCCAGCAGCGCCCGCGGCGAGCAGTACTTC
TRBD1,TRBV5-1,-,TRBJ2-5,CASSFTGDETQYF,TGCGCCAGCAGCTTTACAGGGGACGAGACCCAGTACTTC